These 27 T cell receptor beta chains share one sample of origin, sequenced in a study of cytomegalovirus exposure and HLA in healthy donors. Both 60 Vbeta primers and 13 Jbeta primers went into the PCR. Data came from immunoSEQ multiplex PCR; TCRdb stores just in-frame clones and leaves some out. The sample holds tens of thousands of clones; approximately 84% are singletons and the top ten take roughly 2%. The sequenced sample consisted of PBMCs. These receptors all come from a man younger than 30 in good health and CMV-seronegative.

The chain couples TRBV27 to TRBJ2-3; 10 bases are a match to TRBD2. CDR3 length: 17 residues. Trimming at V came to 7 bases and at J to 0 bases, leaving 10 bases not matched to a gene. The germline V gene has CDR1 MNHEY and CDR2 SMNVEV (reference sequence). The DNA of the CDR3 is TGTGCCAGCAAGGGGAGCGGGAGGGCCGGGAGCACAGATACGCAGTATTTT. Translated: CASKGSGRAGSTDTQYF.

The CDR3 sequence is CSVESGANEKLFF. The CDR3, as DNA: TGCAGCGTTGAATCAGGGGCTAATGAAAAACTGTTTTTT. V gene TRBV29-1 combines with J gene TRBJ1-4; D is possibly TRBD1 (6 bases). There are 13 residues in the CDR3. Germline CDR1 is SQVTM and CDR2 is ANQGSEA. Trimming took 2 bases from V and 3 from J, leaving 7 bases between them.

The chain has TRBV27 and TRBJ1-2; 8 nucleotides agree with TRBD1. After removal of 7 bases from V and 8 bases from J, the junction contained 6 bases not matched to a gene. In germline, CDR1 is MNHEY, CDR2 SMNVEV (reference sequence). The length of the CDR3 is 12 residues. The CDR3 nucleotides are TGTGCCAGCAAACAGACAGGGGAGGGCTACACCTTC. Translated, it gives CASKQTGEGYTF.

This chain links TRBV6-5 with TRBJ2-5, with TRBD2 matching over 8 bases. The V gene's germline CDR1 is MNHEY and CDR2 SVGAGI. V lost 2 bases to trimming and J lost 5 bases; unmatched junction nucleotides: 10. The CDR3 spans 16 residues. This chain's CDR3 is CASSYTAGRASETQYF. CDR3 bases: TGTGCCAGCAGTTACACTGCCGGGAGGGCCTCGGAGACCCAGTACTTC.

The DNA for the CDR3 is TGTGCCGAGACGGGGGGGAGAGGCCCAGATACGCAGTATTTT. Translating it yields CAETGGRGPDTQYF. J is TRBJ2-3 and V is TRBV2; 8 nucleotides match TRBD2. V lost 11 bases to trimming and J lost 4 bases; unmatched junction nucleotides: 11. The CDR3 totals 14 residues. Germline CDR1 and CDR2: SNHLY and FYNNEI.

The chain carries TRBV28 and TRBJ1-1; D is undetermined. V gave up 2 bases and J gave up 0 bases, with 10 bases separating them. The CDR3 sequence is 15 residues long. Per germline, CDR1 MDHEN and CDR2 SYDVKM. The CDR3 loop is CASSLEGPLNTEAFF. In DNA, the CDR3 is TGTGCCAGCAGTTTAGAGGGTCCGTTGAACACTGAAGCTTTCTTT.

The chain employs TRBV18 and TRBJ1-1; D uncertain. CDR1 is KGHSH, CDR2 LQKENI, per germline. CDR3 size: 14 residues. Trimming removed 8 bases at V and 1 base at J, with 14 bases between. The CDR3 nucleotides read TGTGCCAGCACCCGGGATCGCTCGAACACTGAAGCTTTCTTT. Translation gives CASTRDRSNTEAFF.

This CDR3 is CASKPGTGVDRETQYF. DNA for the CDR3: TGCGCCAGCAAGCCTGGGACAGGGGTTGATCGGGAGACCCAGTACTTC. The chain has TRBV10-2 and TRBJ2-5, with TRBD1 matching 10 bases. The CDR3 sequence is 16 residues long. V was clipped by 7 bases and J by 5 bases; unmatched bases: 13. Germline-derived CDR1 and CDR2 are WSHSY and SAAADI.

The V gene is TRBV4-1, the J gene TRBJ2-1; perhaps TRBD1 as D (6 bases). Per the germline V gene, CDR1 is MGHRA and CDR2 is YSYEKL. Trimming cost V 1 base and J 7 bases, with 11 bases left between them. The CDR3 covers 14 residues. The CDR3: CASSQGDRMNEQFF. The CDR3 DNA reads TGCGCCAGCAGCCAAGGTGACAGGATGAATGAGCAGTTCTTC.

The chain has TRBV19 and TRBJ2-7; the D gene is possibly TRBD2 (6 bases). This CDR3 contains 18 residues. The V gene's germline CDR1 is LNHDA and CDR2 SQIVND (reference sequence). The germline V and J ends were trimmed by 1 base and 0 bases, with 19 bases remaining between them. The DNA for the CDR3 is TGTGCCAGTAGTATAGTCGGGGGAGGAAGAAGGAGCTCCTACGAGCAGTACTTC. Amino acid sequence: CASSIVGGGRRSSYEQYF.

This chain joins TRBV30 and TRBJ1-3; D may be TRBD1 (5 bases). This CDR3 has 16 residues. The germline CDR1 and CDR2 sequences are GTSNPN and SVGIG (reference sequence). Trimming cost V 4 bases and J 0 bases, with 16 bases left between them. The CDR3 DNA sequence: TGTGCCTGGACGGGGGAGGCGGGCTCCTCTGGAAACACCATATATTTT. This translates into CAWTGEAGSSGNTIYF.

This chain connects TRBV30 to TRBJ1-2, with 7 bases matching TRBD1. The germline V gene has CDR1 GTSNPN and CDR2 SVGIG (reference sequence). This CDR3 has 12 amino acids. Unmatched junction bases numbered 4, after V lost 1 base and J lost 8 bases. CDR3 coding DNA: TGTGCCTGGAGTGGACAGGGTGGCGGCTACACCTTC. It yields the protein CAWSGQGGGYTF. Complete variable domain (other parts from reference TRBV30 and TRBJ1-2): SQTIHQWPATLVQPVGSPLSLECTVEGTSNPNLYWYRQAAGRGLQLLFYSVGIGQISSEVPQNLSASRPQDRQFILSSKKLLLSDSGFYLCAWSGQGGGYTFGSGTRLTVV.

The CDR3: CASSPDAGGLGETQYF. In nucleotides, the CDR3 is TGTGCCAGCAGCCCAGATGCGGGGGGCCTAGGAGAGACCCAGTACTTC. V and J are TRBV9 and TRBJ2-5, with 8 positions matching TRBD2. This CDR3 comprises 16 residues. Germline CDR1 reads SGDLS; CDR2 reads YYNGEE. V lost 4 bases to trimming and J lost 4 bases; unmatched junction nucleotides: 12.

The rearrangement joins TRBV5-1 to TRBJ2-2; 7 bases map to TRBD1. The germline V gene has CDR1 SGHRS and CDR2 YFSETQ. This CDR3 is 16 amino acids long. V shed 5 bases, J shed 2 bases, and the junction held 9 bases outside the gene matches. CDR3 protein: CASRPQGSKNTGELFF. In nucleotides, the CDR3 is TGCGCCAGCAGACCACAGGGGTCAAAAAACACCGGGGAGCTGTTTTTT.

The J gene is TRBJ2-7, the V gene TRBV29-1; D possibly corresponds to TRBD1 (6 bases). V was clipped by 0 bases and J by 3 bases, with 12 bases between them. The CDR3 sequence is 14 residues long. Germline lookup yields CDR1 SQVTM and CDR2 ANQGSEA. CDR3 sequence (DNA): TGCAGCGTTGAAGATACGTCACAGGGCTACGAGCAGTACTTC. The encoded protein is CSVEDTSQGYEQYF.

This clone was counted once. CDR3: CASSLALGGVGETQYF. Here the CDR3 DNA reads TGTGCCAGCAGCTTAGCGCTGGGGGGAGTCGGGGAGACCCAGTACTTC. The chain joins TRBV7-9 to TRBJ2-5, with D possibly TRBD2 on 6 matching bases. The germline V gene has CDR1 SEHNR and CDR2 FQNEAQ (reference sequence). V lost 0 bases and J lost 5, with 16 bases in between. CDR3 length: 16 amino acids.

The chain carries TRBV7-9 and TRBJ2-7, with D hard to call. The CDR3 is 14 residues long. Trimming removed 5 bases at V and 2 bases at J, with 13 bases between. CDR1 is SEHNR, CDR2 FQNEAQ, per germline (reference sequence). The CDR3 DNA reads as TGTGCCAGCAGCCCCGCCATACAGCCCTACGAGCAGTACTTC. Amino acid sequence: CASSPAIQPYEQYF.

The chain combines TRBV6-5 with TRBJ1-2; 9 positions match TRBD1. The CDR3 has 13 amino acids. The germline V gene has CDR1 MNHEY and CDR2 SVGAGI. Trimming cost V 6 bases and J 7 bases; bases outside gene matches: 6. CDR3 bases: TGTGCCAGCAGCCGGGACAGGGTCCGTGGCTACACCTTC. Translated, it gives CASSRDRVRGYTF.

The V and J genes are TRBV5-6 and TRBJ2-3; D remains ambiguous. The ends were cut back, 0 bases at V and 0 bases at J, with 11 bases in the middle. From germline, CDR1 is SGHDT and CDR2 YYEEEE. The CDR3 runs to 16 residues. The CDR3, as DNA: TGTGCCAGCAGCTTGGGTTTGATAACTAGCACAGATACGCAGTATTTT. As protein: CASSLGLITSTDTQYF.

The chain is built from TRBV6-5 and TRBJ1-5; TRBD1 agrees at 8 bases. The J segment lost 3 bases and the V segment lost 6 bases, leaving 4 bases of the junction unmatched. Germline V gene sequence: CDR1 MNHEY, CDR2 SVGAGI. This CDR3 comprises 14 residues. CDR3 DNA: TGTGCCAGCAGACTGGACAGGGACAATCAGCCCCAGCATTTT. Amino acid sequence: CASRLDRDNQPQHF.

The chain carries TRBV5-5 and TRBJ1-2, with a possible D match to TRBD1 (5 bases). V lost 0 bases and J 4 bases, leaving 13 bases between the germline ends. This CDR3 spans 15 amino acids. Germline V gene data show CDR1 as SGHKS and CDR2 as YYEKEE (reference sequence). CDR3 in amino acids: CASSLGQGRFYGYTF. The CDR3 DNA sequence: TGTGCCAGCAGCTTGGGCCAGGGCAGATTCTATGGCTACACCTTC.

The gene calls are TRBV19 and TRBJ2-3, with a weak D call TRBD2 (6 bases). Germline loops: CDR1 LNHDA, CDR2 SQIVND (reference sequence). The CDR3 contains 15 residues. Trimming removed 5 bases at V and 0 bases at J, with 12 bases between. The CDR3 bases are TGTGCCAGTAGTGTGGACTATCACAGCACAGATACGCAGTATTTT. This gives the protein CASSVDYHSTDTQYF.

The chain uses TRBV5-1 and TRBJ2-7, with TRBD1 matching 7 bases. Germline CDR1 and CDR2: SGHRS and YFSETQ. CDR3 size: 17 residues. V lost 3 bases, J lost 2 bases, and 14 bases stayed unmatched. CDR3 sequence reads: CASSSAPGQARAYEQYF. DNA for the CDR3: TGCGCCAGCAGCTCCGCCCCCGGACAGGCGAGGGCCTACGAGCAGTACTTC.

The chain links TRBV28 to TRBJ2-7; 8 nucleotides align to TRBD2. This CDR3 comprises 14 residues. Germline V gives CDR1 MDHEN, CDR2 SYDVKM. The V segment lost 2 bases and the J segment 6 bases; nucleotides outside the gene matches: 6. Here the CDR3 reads CASSLVGRAGEQYF. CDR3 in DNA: TGTGCCAGCAGTTTAGTCGGGAGGGCCGGCGAGCAGTACTTC.

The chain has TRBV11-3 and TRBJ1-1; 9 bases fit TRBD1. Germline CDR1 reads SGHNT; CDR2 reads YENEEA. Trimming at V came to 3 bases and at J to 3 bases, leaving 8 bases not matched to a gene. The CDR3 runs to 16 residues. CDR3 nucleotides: TGTGCCAGCAGCTTTGAAACAGGGGGCGAGCACACTGAAGCTTTCTTT. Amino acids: CASSFETGGEHTEAFF.

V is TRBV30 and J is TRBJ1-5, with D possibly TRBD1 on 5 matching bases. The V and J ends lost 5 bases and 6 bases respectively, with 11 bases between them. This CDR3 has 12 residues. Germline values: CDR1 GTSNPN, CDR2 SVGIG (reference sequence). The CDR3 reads CAWAGSGQPQHF. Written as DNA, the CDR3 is TGTGCCTGGGCAGGGTCTGGTCAGCCCCAGCATTTT.

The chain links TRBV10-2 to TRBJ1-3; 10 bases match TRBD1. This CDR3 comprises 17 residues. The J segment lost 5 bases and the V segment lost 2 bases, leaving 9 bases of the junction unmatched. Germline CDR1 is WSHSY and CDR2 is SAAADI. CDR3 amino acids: CASSEPIGQGVRNTIYF. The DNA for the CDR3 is TGCGCCAGCAGTGAGCCAATTGGACAGGGGGTCAGAAACACCATATATTTT.